Here is one TCR beta chain with its context. This clonotype was observed at least ten times. The specificity of this receptor is unknown. Per-base quality was not reported, and no clone a single base away is much larger than it. These data are taken from a study of CD8 T cells in ankylosing spondylitis (TCRdb year 2017). A note on the overall study: The study set out to find disease-linked TCR variants by profiling T cell receptor beta repertoires in ankylosing spondylitis patients and healthy donors. The full study cohort was made up of about 24 ankylosing spondylitis patients and 108 healthy donors. Peripheral blood was sampled, and synovial fluid was additionally collected from ankylosing spondylitis patients. Here is what the overall study found, with its caveats: According to the report, matched synovial fluid samples from ankylosing spondylitis patients were significantly enriched for the disease-linked clones. Blood from ankylosing spondylitis patients appeared to be characterized by a TCR beta motif composed of several highly homologous amino acid variants. A CD8+ phenotype was shown by the disease-linked clones, which were found at relatively low frequencies in peripheral blood. Some motif variants were previously reported in synovial fluid and blood of reactive arthritis patients, suggesting common disease-initiation mechanisms.

The instrument was an Illumina HiSeq 2500. Quantitative 5'-RACE with molecular barcodes was the method used to prepare the TCR beta libraries. The paper's processing steps were these. A new computational method based on a probabilistic model of VDJ rearrangement was used to identify disease-linked TCR variants. TCRdb passed the public sequencing reads through fastp at Q25 and MiXCR, retaining productive beta sequences. Entries are consolidated by CDR3 protein sequence, retaining the most common genes and DNA. TCRdb's processing, not the study's, gives the V and J calls here. Present in this sample are fewer than 150,000 distinct CDR3 sequences, about 7% of which were seen just once. Clones ranked in the top ten supply approximately 13% of the sample. From V the trimming removes 4 bases and from J it removes 6 bases, while the gene matches leave 7 bases of the junction unaccounted for. The germline V gene encodes CDR1 DFQATT and CDR2 SNEGSKA (reference sequence). From cysteine to phenylalanine, the CDR3 is 15 amino acids long. The kept DNA is CDR3 alone, 45 bases in frame from the first base.

Sample: blood, either unsorted or a sorted T cell fraction (not recorded which). This sequence originates from a female donor with ankylosing spondylitis or in good health (not recorded which). This chain is built from TRBV20-1 and TRBJ1-6; TRBD1 matches 9 bases in the middle. CDR3 sequence: CSAITGGGGNSPLHF. The DNA sequence reads TGCAGTGCTATAACAGGGGGCGGGGGTAATTCACCCCTCCACTTT.